This TCR beta chain stems from a study of spatial heterogeneity in lung cancer. Study-wide findings and caveats: Blood carried ubiquitous expanded tumor TCRs more at resection than follow-up.

Stated time point: sample taken at primary tumor resection. Material for sequencing was whole RNA from tumor, nontumor lung or frozen PBMC, left unsorted. This clonotype was counted at least ten times. The target antigen is unknown. Via MiXCR, TCRdb re-called the 5' RACE reads, giving one row per CDR3 protein. Of fewer than 45,000 distinct CDR3 sequences listed, under 7.5% were seen once; the top ten hold 43%. CDR3 length equals 19 residues. V lost 0 bases to trimming and J lost 1 base; unmatched junction nucleotides: 13. CDR1 is MNHNY, CDR2 SVGAGI, per germline (reference sequence). The chain is built from TRBV6-6 and TRBJ1-1; the match to TRBD1 covers 8 bases. Sequenced here: PBMCs, sampled at surgery. The clonotype was recovered from a female donor with early-stage non-small cell lung cancer. The CDR3 reads CASSYSYSPRTGPNTEAFF. CDR3 DNA: TGTGCCAGCAGTTACTCCTACTCCCCTAGGACAGGGCCGAACACTGAAGCTTTCTTT.